These 5 T cell receptor beta chains were sequenced from one sample in a study of blood T cell repertoires in COVID-19. Generated by immunoSEQ multiplex PCR, the TCRdb table keeps only in-frame clones and is missing some. The sample includes 150,000 to 200,000 clones, approximately 87% of them seen just once. The sample consisted of peripheral blood. These receptors were taken from a woman between 65 and 79 years old with COVID-19, enrolled during active disease.

V is TRBV1 and J is TRBJ2-3; no check of the table's D call, TRBD2, against the DNA was made. TRBV1 is tagged as a pseudogene. CDR3 length: 14 amino acids. For the CDR3, the DNA is TGCACCAGCCCCTGGGCGGGTCTAGCGGATACGCAGTATTTT. This translates into CTSPWAGLADTQYF.

This clone was observed a few times. The chain uses TRBV6-5 and TRBJ1-2; D gene ambiguous. The V end was cut by 0 bases, the J end by 4 bases, with 12 bases between. The germline V gene has CDR1 MNHEY and CDR2 SVGAGI. The CDR3 totals 15 residues. CDR3 sequence (DNA): TGTGCCAGCAGTTACTCGTCGGGTTCCGGCTATGGCTACACCTTC. This translates into CASSYSSGSGYGYTF.

The rearrangement joins TRBV9 to TRBJ2-1; TRBD2 matches at 9 bases. The CDR3 has 15 residues. V lost 1 base, J lost 5 bases, and 4 bases stayed unmatched. CDR1 and CDR2 (germline): SGDLS, YYNGEE. The CDR3 loop reads CASSVSGGTHNEQFF. Written as DNA, the CDR3 is TGTGCCAGCAGCGTAAGCGGGGGGACCCACAATGAGCAGTTCTTC.

The chain joins TRBV10-3 to TRBJ2-3; 13 nucleotides agree with TRBD2. Trimming removed 6 bases from V and 0 bases from J; junction bases left unmatched: 3. Germline V gives CDR1 ENHRY, CDR2 SYGVKD. The CDR3 is 16 amino acids. The CDR3 DNA sequence: TGTGCCATCAGCCGGGGACTAGCGGGGAGCACAGATACGCAGTATTTT. Its protein product is CAISRGLAGSTDTQYF.

The rearrangement uses TRBV19 and TRBJ1-2; D possibly corresponds to TRBD1 (5 bases). This CDR3 is 13 amino acids long. From germline, CDR1 is LNHDA and CDR2 SQIVND (reference sequence). V dropped 3 bases and J dropped 8 bases, with 13 bases sitting between them. CDR3 coding DNA: TGTGCCAGTAGTATCGGTCAGGGTAGAGGCTACACCTTC. It codes for CASSIGQGRGYTF.